These 8 T cell receptor beta chains came from one sample sequenced in a study of beta chain features in type 1 diabetes. The entirety of the isolated RNA underwent reverse transcription, so expressed TCRB transcripts were sequenced. Libraries were prepared by immunoSEQ multiplex PCR; TCRdb keeps only in-frame clonotypes and omits some of them. The sample shows 400,000 to 600,000 clones, about 30% of them seen only once. The sample was naive CD4+ T cells from blood. These receptor sequences come from a young man in good health.

This clone was found a few times. The chain employs TRBV5-6 and TRBJ2-7, with 9 bases aligning to TRBD1. The CDR3 runs 15 residues. V lost 4 bases and J lost 2; bases outside the gene matches: 7. CDR1 is SGHDT and CDR2 is YYEEEE in the germline V gene. The CDR3, as DNA: TGTGCCAGCAGCCCTGCTACAGGGGGCACCTACGAGCAGTACTTC. Residues: CASSPATGGTYEQYF.

This clone was recorded once. V usage is TRBV6-5 and J usage is TRBJ2-7; perhaps TRBD2 as D (6 bases). The CDR3 totals 14 residues. With 0 bases removed from V and 6 bases from J, the gap between germline ends came to 12 bases. Per the germline V gene, CDR1 is MNHEY and CDR2 is SVGAGI. The CDR3 coding sequence is TGTGCCAGCAGTTACTCGAAACTAGCTGGCGAGCAGTACTTC. As protein: CASSYSKLAGEQYF.

This clone was recorded a few times. This rearrangement joins TRBV2 to TRBJ2-2; a weak D match, TRBD1 (7 bases). The germline V gene has CDR1 SNHLY and CDR2 FYNNEI. CDR3 length: 15 residues. Trimming shortened V by 6 bases and J by 4 bases, and 15 bases separated the two germline ends. CDR3 coding DNA: TGTGCCAGCAGGCCCAGGGGGGATGGCACCGGGGAGCTGTTTTTT. Translation gives CASRPRGDGTGELFF.

J is TRBJ2-2 and V is TRBV10-3, with D possibly matching TRBD2 (6 bases). Between the trimmed V and J ends, which lost 11 bases and 2 bases, there was a span of 18 bases. There are 15 residues in the CDR3. Germline V gene lookup returns CDR1 ENHRY and CDR2 SYGVKD. Here the CDR3 DNA reads TGTGCCCTCCTGAGGGACGGGAGTAACACCGGGGAGCTGTTTTTT. Residues: CALLRDGSNTGELFF.

This chain joins TRBV5-1 and TRBJ1-1, with D unresolved. The germline CDR1 and CDR2 sequences are SGHRS and YFSETQ. V was pared by 5 bases and J by 1 base, with 9 bases between. The CDR3 loop spans 13 amino acids. CDR3: CASRIPGNTEAFF. The CDR3 bases are TGCGCCAGCAGGATTCCGGGGAACACTGAAGCTTTCTTT.

This chain connects TRBV5-4 to TRBJ2-7, with no clear D. Trimming cost V 4 bases and J 4 bases, with 12 bases left between them. The CDR3 spans 13 residues. Germline lookup yields CDR1 SGHNT and CDR2 YYREEE (reference sequence). CDR3 DNA: TGTGCCAGCAGCATGGGCAGACCTTACGAGCAGTACTTC. Translating gives CASSMGRPYEQYF.

The chain links TRBV20-1 to TRBJ2-7; no reliable D call. Trimming pared 3 bases from V and 5 bases from J, leaving 8 bases between. Looked up from germline, CDR1 is DFQATT and CDR2 is SNEGSKA (reference sequence). There are 11 residues in the CDR3. The CDR3 DNA follows: TGCAGTGCTAGTGGCCGTAACGAGCAGTACTTC. Translation gives CSASGRNEQYF.

The rearrangement joins TRBV7-9 to TRBJ1-5, with TRBD1 as a possible D gene (5 bases). Germline CDR1 reads SEHNR; CDR2 reads FQNEAQ (reference sequence). The CDR3 spans 13 residues. Trimming removed 5 bases at V and 4 bases at J, with 9 bases between. The CDR3 coding sequence is TGTGCCAGCAGCGCGGAGGGGAATCAGCCCCAGCATTTT. Its translation: CASSAEGNQPQHF.